These 31 T cell receptor beta chains were all obtained from the same sample, sequenced in a study of blood T cell repertoires in COVID-19. Repertoires were generated with immunoSEQ multiplex PCR, while TCRdb's copy carries only in-frame clones and drops some. The sample contains about 190,000 clones, 80% to 95% of which appear only once. Sequenced input: peripheral blood. The receptors stem from a man over 45 with acute or convalescent COVID-19.

The chain uses TRBV11-2 and TRBJ1-1; the D gene is possibly TRBD1 (6 bases). Trimming took off 3 bases at V and 11 bases at J, with 16 bases between the two ends. The V gene's germline CDR1 is SGHAT and CDR2 FQNNGV. The CDR3 spans 13 residues. CDR3 DNA: TGTGCCAGCAGCTTCGGACAGCCGAGGGGCGCTTTCTTT. Protein sequence: CASSFGQPRGAFF.

This chain joins TRBV6-5 and TRBJ2-7; TRBD1 might be the D (6 bases). Trimming stripped 8 bases from V and 4 bases from J, with 21 bases between. The CDR3 has 15 residues. CDR1 is MNHEY and CDR2 is SVGAGI in the germline V gene. The DNA for the CDR3 is TGTGCCAGCTCACCCCAGGACAGCCCCTTTTACGAGCAGTACTTC. Translation: CASSPQDSPFYEQYF.

The chain uses TRBV28 and TRBJ2-1; TRBD1 matches 8 bases. The V and J ends lost 6 bases and 9 bases, in that order; junction bases with no gene match: 13. Germline CDR1 reads MDHEN; CDR2 reads SYDVKM. The length of the CDR3 is 15 residues. Here the CDR3 DNA reads TGTGCCAGCAGCCCTGCGGGCAGGGGGCGCCGTGAGCAGTTCTTC. It translates to CASSPAGRGRREQFF.

This sequence joins TRBV28 and TRBJ2-3; 9 bases are a match to TRBD2. Trimming took 3 bases from V and 4 from J; bases not matched to a gene: 8. There are 16 residues in the CDR3. The germline V gene encodes CDR1 MDHEN and CDR2 SYDVKM. The CDR3 loop reads CASSFRAGGYADTQYF. CDR3 nucleotide sequence: TGTGCCAGCAGTTTCCGGGCGGGGGGGTACGCAGATACGCAGTATTTT.

The chain is built from TRBV3-1 (or the pseudogene TRBV3-2) and TRBJ1-2; 7 bases agree with TRBD1. The CDR3 has 15 residues. J gave up 1 base and V 4 bases, and 6 bases lay outside the gene matches. CDR1 LGHDT and CDR2 YNNKEL come from the germline V gene (reference sequence). The CDR3 region has the DNA TGTGCCAGCAGCCGTTCGACAGGGATTAACTATGGCTACACCTTC. This encodes CASSRSTGINYGYTF.

V and J are TRBV28 and TRBJ2-1, with D possibly matching TRBD1 (6 bases). The V gene lost 6 bases and the J gene lost 3 bases, with 12 bases spanning the gap. Germline CDR1 and CDR2: MDHEN and SYDVKM. CDR3 size: 14 residues. The CDR3 loop is CASSPRGFYNEQFF. Written as DNA, the CDR3 is TGTGCCAGCAGCCCAAGGGGGTTCTACAATGAGCAGTTCTTC. Together with reference TRBV28 and TRBJ2-1, the CDR3 gives the full variable domain: DVKVTQSSRYLVKRTGEKVFLECVQDMDHENMFWYRQDPGLGLRLIYFSYDVKMKEKGDIPEGYSVSREKKERFSLILESASTNQTSMYLCASSPRGFYNEQFFGPGTRLTVL.

This chain links TRBV7-9 with TRBJ2-7; the match to TRBD1 covers 11 bases. The CDR3 length is 13 residues. The V gene end was trimmed by 4 bases and the J gene end by 6 bases; junction bases not matched to a gene: 2. CDR1 and CDR2 from the germline V gene are SEHNR and FQNEAQ (reference sequence). The CDR3 reads CASSWDRGVEQYF. The CDR3 nucleotides are TGTGCCAGCAGCTGGGACAGGGGGGTCGAGCAGTACTTC.

This chain uses TRBV11-2 with TRBJ2-2; TRBD2 aligns across 7 bases. The CDR3 length is 15 residues. Germline V gene lookup returns CDR1 SGHAT and CDR2 FQNNGV. The V gene end was trimmed by 6 bases and the J gene end by 4 bases; junction bases not matched to a gene: 8. For the CDR3, the DNA is TGTGCCAGCAGACAAGCTAGCGGAGCCACCGGGGAGCTGTTTTTT. Amino acids: CASRQASGATGELFF.

The V and J genes are TRBV10-2 and TRBJ2-1, with a tentative D call TRBD1 (6 bases). Germline V CDR1 and CDR2: WSHSY, SAAADI. V lost 6 bases and J 6 bases, leaving 21 bases between the germline ends. The CDR3 length is 16 residues. The CDR3 protein is CASRNRVSFSGNEQFF. The CDR3 nucleotides read TGCGCCAGCAGAAACAGGGTATCCTTTTCGGGCAATGAGCAGTTCTTC.

This clone was picked up one time. This chain links TRBV7-2 with TRBJ1-5, with 7 positions matching TRBD1. V dropped 5 bases and J dropped 2; count of bases not matched to a gene: 9. Germline-derived CDR1 and CDR2 are SGHTA and FQGNSA. This CDR3 comprises 16 residues. CDR3 in amino acids: CASSPRQGLGNQPQHF. As DNA, the CDR3 is TGTGCCAGCAGCCCCAGACAGGGTCTTGGCAATCAGCCCCAGCATTTT.

This clone is a singleton in its sample. Written as DNA, the CDR3 is TGTGCCAGCAGTTCCGGGACAGGGGGACAAGAGACCCAGTACTTC. It translates to CASSSGTGGQETQYF. J is TRBJ2-5 and V is TRBV28; 11 bases map to TRBD1. V lost 4 bases, J lost 2 bases, and 3 bases stayed unmatched. CDR1 and CDR2 (germline): MDHEN, SYDVKM. This CDR3 has 15 residues.

CDR3 residues: CASSPGGQSNQPQHF. The CDR3 nucleotides are TGTGCCAGCTCACCGGGAGGGCAGAGCAATCAGCCCCAGCATTTT. The chain links TRBV18 to TRBJ1-5; D remains ambiguous. Germline values: CDR1 KGHSH, CDR2 LQKENI. CDR3 length: 15 amino acids. Trimming pared 3 bases from V and 1 base from J, leaving 10 bases between.

V is TRBV4-1 and J is TRBJ1-6, with 9 bases matching TRBD1. The J segment lost 9 bases and the V segment lost 2 bases, leaving 5 bases of the junction unmatched. The CDR3 length is 15 residues. Germline V gives CDR1 MGHRA, CDR2 YSYEKL. CDR3 loop: CASSQRDRVVSPLHF. CDR3 nucleotide sequence: TGCGCCAGCAGCCAAAGGGACAGGGTAGTTTCACCCCTCCACTTT.

The chain links TRBV5-6 to TRBJ1-6; TRBD1 agrees at 7 bases. Per germline, CDR1 SGHDT and CDR2 YYEEEE. This CDR3 has 14 residues. With V trimmed by 4 bases and J by 10 bases, 8 bases remained unmatched. The DNA for the CDR3 is TGTGCCAGCAGCCCCGGACAGGCTCGGTCACCCCTCCACTTT. The encoded protein is CASSPGQARSPLHF.

This clone showed up just once. J is TRBJ2-2 and V is TRBV12-3 or TRBV12-4; D call uncertain. This CDR3 spans 13 amino acids. Trimming shortened V by 1 base and J by 6 bases, and 6 bases separated the two germline ends. CDR3 loop: CASSLGEAGELFF. The CDR3 DNA sequence: TGTGCCAGCAGTTTAGGCGAAGCCGGGGAGCTGTTTTTT.

The chain is built from TRBV19 and TRBJ2-2; D is uncertain. The germline V gene encodes CDR1 LNHDA and CDR2 SQIVND (reference sequence). The V gene lost 8 bases and the J gene lost 1 base, with 2 bases spanning the gap. The CDR3 length is 11 residues. CDR3 coding DNA: TGTGCCAGTCGGAACACCGGGGAGCTGTTTTTT. Its protein product is CASRNTGELFF. The full variable domain, in which reference TRBV19 and TRBJ2-2 provide the parts outside the CDR3, is DGGITQSPKYLFRKEGQNVTLSCEQNLNHDAMYWYRQDPGQGLRLIYYSQIVNDFQKGDIAEGYSVSREKKESFPLTVTSAQKNPTAFYLCASRNTGELFFGEGSRLTVL.

This clone was detected once. The CDR3: CASSPRPDTEAFF. DNA for the CDR3: TGTGCCAGCAGCCCTCGTCCGGACACTGAAGCTTTCTTT. This sequence joins TRBV9 and TRBJ1-1; D is undetermined. This CDR3 contains 13 residues. Germline V gene lookup returns CDR1 SGDLS and CDR2 YYNGEE. V dropped 4 bases and J dropped 3 bases, with 10 bases sitting between them.

CDR3 protein: CAISEDKNYGYTF. In DNA, the CDR3 is TGTGCCATCAGTGAAGACAAGAACTATGGCTACACCTTC. The chain is built from TRBV10-3 and TRBJ1-2; D not certain. Germline CDR1 is ENHRY and CDR2 is SYGVKD. This CDR3 comprises 13 residues. The ends were cut back, 3 bases at V and 2 bases at J, with 7 bases in the middle.

The chain uses TRBV6-6 and TRBJ1-2; TRBD1 matches 8 bases. V gave up 4 bases and J gave up 4 bases; unmatched junction bases: 8. Germline values: CDR1 MNHNY, CDR2 SVGAGI (reference sequence). The CDR3 totals 15 residues. DNA of the CDR3: TGTGCCAGCAGTTCCCGGGACAGGTTGCGCTATGGCTACACCTTC. Translation: CASSSRDRLRYGYTF.

V gene TRBV7-8 combines with J gene TRBJ2-3; 11 nucleotides agree with TRBD2. J was trimmed by 2 bases and V by 8 bases; bases with no gene match: 3. Germline CDR1 and CDR2: SGHVS and FQNEAQ. CDR3 size: 14 residues. The CDR3 region is CASALAGDTDTQYF. The CDR3 DNA reads TGTGCCAGCGCACTAGCGGGAGACACAGATACGCAGTATTTT.

The gene calls are TRBV11-2 and TRBJ2-5; 8 bases map to TRBD2. This CDR3 has 12 residues. Germline V gives CDR1 SGHAT, CDR2 FQNNGV. Trimming took 7 bases from V and 9 from J; bases not matched to a gene: 7. Here the CDR3 reads CASTAGGLAQYF. The CDR3 nucleotides read TGTGCCAGCACCGCGGGGGGTCTTGCCCAGTACTTC. The entire variable domain, with the rest obtained from reference TRBV11-2 and TRBJ2-5, is as follows: EAGVAQSPRYKIIEKRQSVAFWCNPISGHATLYWYQQILGQGPKLLIQFQNNGVVDDSQLPKDRFSAERLKGVDSTLKIQPAKLEDSAVYLCASTAGGLAQYFGPGTRLLVL.

The genes are TRBV5-1 and TRBJ2-3; tentative D call: TRBD2 (6 bases). The V end lost 4 bases, the J end lost 1 base, and 10 bases lay between the germline ends. CDR3 length equals 14 residues. The germline V gene encodes CDR1 SGHRS and CDR2 YFSETQ. CDR3: CASSAGYGTDTQYF. The CDR3 DNA follows: TGCGCCAGCAGCGCGGGGTACGGCACAGATACGCAGTATTTT.

The chain is built from TRBV19 and TRBJ1-3; 7 bases match TRBD1. The CDR3 spans 15 residues. V shed 3 bases and J 4 bases; nucleotides not matched to a gene: 6. The germline V gene has CDR1 LNHDA and CDR2 SQIVND (reference sequence). The DNA of the CDR3 is TGTGCCAGTAGTATGACAGGGTCTGCCGGAAACACCATATATTTT. Translation: CASSMTGSAGNTIYF.

This clone appeared a single time. V is TRBV28 and J is TRBJ2-3; D is unclear. The CDR3 contains 12 residues. CDR1 and CDR2 (germline): MDHEN, SYDVKM. Trimming stripped 6 bases from V and 5 bases from J, with 9 bases between. CDR3 DNA: TGTGCCAGCAGCCTATACCAAGATACGCAGTATTTT. Amino acid sequence: CASSLYQDTQYF.

The V and J genes are TRBV5-1 and TRBJ2-1; 9 bases fit TRBD2. In germline, CDR1 is SGHRS, CDR2 YFSETQ. This CDR3 has 15 amino acids. With 0 bases clipped from V and 6 bases from J, the junction kept 4 bases outside the gene matches. Here the CDR3 reads CASSLASGIPNEQFF. The CDR3 DNA reads TGCGCCAGCAGCTTGGCTAGCGGGATACCCAATGAGCAGTTCTTC.

V gene TRBV27 combines with J gene TRBJ2-5; TRBD1 matches 10 bases. Germline V lookup: CDR1 MNHEY, CDR2 SMNVEV (reference sequence). V dropped 2 bases and J dropped 5; count of bases not matched to a gene: 5. The CDR3 length is 15 residues. DNA for the CDR3: TGTGCCAGCAGTTTAGACAGGGGGCGCGGGGAGACCCAGTACTTC. Translating gives CASSLDRGRGETQYF.

The chain combines TRBV11-3 with TRBJ2-1; 14 bases line up with TRBD2. CDR1 and CDR2 from the germline V gene are SGHNT and YENEEA. Trimming removed 1 base from V and 2 bases from J; junction bases left unmatched: 7. The CDR3 consists of 19 residues. CDR3 sequence (DNA): TGTGCCAGCAGCTTAGGGACTAGCGGGAGGAAAGGGACCTACAATGAGCAGTTCTTC. This codes for CASSLGTSGRKGTYNEQFF.

There are a few counts of this clone. The same CDR3 also results from other DNA sequences found in this sample. The chain uses TRBV28 and TRBJ2-3; no reliable D call. The V end lost 7 bases, the J end lost 4 bases, and 9 bases lay between the germline ends. There are 12 residues in the CDR3. CDR1 is MDHEN and CDR2 is SYDVKM in the germline V gene. CDR3 coding DNA: TGTGCCAGCAAGTCCAGTCCAGATACGCAGTATTTT. Protein: CASKSSPDTQYF.

CDR3 protein: CASSYSISGHPRPQHF. CDR3 nucleotides: TGTGCCAGCAGTTACTCGATTTCAGGGCACCCAAGGCCCCAGCATTTT. The chain joins TRBV6-2 or TRBV6-3 to TRBJ1-5; tentatively, D is TRBD1 (5 bases). Germline V gene data show CDR1 as MNHEY and CDR2 as SVGEGT. V was cut by 0 bases and J by 9 bases, with 18 bases left in between. This CDR3 is 16 amino acids long.

The chain combines TRBV3-1 (or the pseudogene TRBV3-2) with TRBJ2-3; 12 positions match TRBD2. The germline gives CDR1 LGHDT, CDR2 YNNKEL (reference sequence). J was trimmed by 1 base and V by 5 bases; bases with no gene match: 7. The CDR3 loop spans 17 amino acids. Written as DNA, the CDR3 is TGTGCCAGCAGCGCCCTGACTAGCGGGGGCCGCACAGATACGCAGTATTTT. This gives the protein CASSALTSGGRTDTQYF.

The chain is built from TRBV2 and TRBJ1-2; D gene ambiguous. The CDR3 is made up of 13 amino acids. V dropped 4 bases and J dropped 8 bases, with 14 bases sitting between them. CDR1 SNHLY and CDR2 FYNNEI come from the germline V gene. The CDR3 loop reads CASSGIPERGYTF. The DNA of the CDR3 is TGTGCCAGCAGTGGAATCCCGGAGAGGGGCTACACCTTC.